This T cell receptor beta chain was observed in a study of T cell responses to AZD1222 COVID-19 vaccine. Study details: Pooled samples include second doses given at about 4 or 12 weeks.

Method: immunoSEQ multiplex PCR; TCRdb's copy keeps in-frame clones and lacks some. The sample contains roughly 120,000 clones, 86% of which appear only once. Study conclusions and caveats: The study found vaccine-associated CD4 TCRs spanning spike, dominant at 160-218 and 743-854. Donors in the cohort were predominantly white British and more often female, and clonal diversity was possibly underestimated. Nearly half of unique spike-specific TCRs reportedly avoided B.1.351 and B.1.1.7 mutated regions.

This clone was detected once. Its antigen is not identified. This CDR3 contains 11 residues. CDR1 is DFQATT and CDR2 is SNEGSKA in the germline V gene (reference sequence). Trimming left V 3 bases short and J 8 bases short, with 10 bases between. The sequence derives from an adult in good health. The source was peripheral blood, collected on day 0 of AZD1222 vaccination. The chain carries TRBV20-1 and TRBJ1-2; no firm D call. CDR3 loop: CSASRPEGYTF. CDR3 DNA: TGCAGTGCTAGCCGGCCCGAGGGCTACACCTTC.